These T cell receptor beta chains were read from a single sample in a study of cytomegalovirus exposure and HLA in healthy donors. TCRdb's table, derived via immunoSEQ multiplex PCR, lists solely in-frame clones and lacks some. The sample includes hundreds of thousands of clones, approximately 90% of them seen just once. Sequencing was performed on PBMCs. The receptors were gathered from a woman aged 18-30 years in good health and CMV-seronegative. CDR3s leave out the opening cysteine and the closing phenylalanine or tryptophan. The order of the fields is V gene, CDR3 protein.

TRBV4-2 ASSSSDRDGPQH
TRBV4-3 ASSQEGVPSTGELF
TRBV4-3 ASSQETGNTIY
TRBV2 ATSGQGPSEQY
TRBV9 ASSGRETIYGYT
TRBV7-2 ASTPVRTGNNGYT
TRBV28 ASSPTGSGNTIY
TRBV6-1 ASSEEASGRNEQF
TRBV30 AWSVNMLAEQY
TRBV20-1 SARSNEQF
TRBV7-8 ASSLRGVGETQY
TRBV9 ASSVRGGTGANVLT
TRBV7-6 ASSLVPPSYEQY
TRBV19 ASRVSGLAGVYEQY
TRBV7-6 ASSSPGTSDNEQF
TRBV7-5 ARSLGTIRGGYT